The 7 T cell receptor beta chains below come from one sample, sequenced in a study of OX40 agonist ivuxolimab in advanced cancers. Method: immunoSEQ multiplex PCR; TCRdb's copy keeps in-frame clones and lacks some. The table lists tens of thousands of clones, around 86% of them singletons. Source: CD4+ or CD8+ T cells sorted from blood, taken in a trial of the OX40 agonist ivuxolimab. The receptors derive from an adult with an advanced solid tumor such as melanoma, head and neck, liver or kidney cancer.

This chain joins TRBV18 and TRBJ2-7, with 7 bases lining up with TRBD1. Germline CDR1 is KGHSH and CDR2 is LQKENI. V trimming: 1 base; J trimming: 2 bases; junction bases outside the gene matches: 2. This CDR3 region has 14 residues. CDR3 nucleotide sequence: TGTGCCAGCTCACCACAGGGGGCGGCCTACGAGCAGTACGTC. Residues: CASSPQGAAYEQYV.

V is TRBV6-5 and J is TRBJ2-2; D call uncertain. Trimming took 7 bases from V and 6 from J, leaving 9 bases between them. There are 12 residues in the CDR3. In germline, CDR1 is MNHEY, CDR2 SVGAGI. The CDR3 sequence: CASTTSAGELFF. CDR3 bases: TGTGCCAGCACCACCTCCGCCGGGGAGCTGTTTTTT.

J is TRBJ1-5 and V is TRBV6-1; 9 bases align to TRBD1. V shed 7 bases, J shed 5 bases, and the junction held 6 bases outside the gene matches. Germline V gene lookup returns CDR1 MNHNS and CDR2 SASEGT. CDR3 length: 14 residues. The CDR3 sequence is CASTGTGGYQPQHF. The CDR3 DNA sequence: TGTGCCAGCACCGGAACAGGGGGCTATCAGCCCCAGCATTTT.

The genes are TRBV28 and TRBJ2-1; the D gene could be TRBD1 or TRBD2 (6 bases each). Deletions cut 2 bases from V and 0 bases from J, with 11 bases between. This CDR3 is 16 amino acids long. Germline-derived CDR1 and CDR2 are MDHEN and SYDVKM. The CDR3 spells CASSLPGATSYNEQFF. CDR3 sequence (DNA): TGTGCCAGCAGTTTACCGGGGGCTACCTCCTACAATGAGCAGTTCTTC. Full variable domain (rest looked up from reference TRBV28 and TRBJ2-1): DVKVTQSSRYLVKRTGEKVFLECVQDMDHENMFWYRQDPGLGLRLIYFSYDVKMKEKGDIPEGYSVSREKKERFSLILESASTNQTSMYLCASSLPGATSYNEQFFGPGTRLTVL.

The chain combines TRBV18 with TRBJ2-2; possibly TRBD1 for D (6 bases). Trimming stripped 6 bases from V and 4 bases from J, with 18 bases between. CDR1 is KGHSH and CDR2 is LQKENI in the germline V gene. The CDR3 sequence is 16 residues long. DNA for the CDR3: TGTGCCAGCTCCCCCGACACAGGGTCGAGCACCGGGGAGCTGTTTTTT. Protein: CASSPDTGSSTGELFF.

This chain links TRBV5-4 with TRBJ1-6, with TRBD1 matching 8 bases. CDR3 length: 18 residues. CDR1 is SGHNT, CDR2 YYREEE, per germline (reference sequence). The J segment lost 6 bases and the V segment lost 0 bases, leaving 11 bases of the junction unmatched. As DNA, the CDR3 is TGTGCCAGCAGCTTGGGTGGGGCCACAGGGGGAAGTAATTCACCCCTCCACTTT. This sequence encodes CASSLGGATGGSNSPLHF.

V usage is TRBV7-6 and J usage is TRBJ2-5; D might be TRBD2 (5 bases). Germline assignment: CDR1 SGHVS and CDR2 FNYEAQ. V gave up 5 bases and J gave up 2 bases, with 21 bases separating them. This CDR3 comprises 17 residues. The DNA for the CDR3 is TGTGCCAGCAGCCCTTCTTATAGGGTTTCGGGACAAGAGACCCAGTACTTC. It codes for CASSPSYRVSGQETQYF.